The following is a T cell receptor beta chain sequence with its context. Its specificity is not known. The CDR3 sequence is 18 residues long. Germline values: CDR1 SGHRS, CDR2 YFSETQ. Losses at the gene ends were 3 bases for V and 0 bases for J; bases not matched to a gene: 8. Generated by immunoSEQ multiplex PCR, the TCRdb table keeps only in-frame clones and is missing some. The sample yields about 45,000 clones, around 70% seen once. The ViraFEST assay expanded antigen-specific CD4+ T cells with viral peptide pools before sequencing. Scientists isolated CD4+ T cells after a roughly 10-day culture period ended. A PCR test confirmed that the person had SARS-CoV-2 infection between March and December 2020. The data derive from a study of vaccination effects on CD4 cells after COVID-19. Overall study: All study participants received two doses of BNT162b2 or mRNA-1273 vaccine. Sampling of a couple of convalescent patients took place 16 days and one week prior to vaccination.

Study-wide results and caveats: By a late point after vaccination, infection- and vaccine-induced clones had shrunk markedly through clonal contraction.

This clonotype was obtained from a human donor who had a prior SARS-CoV-2 infection. The sample here was CD4+ T cells from PBMCs cultured with a peptide pool, taken before COVID-19 vaccination. The gene calls are TRBV5-1 and TRBJ1-6; 8 bases match TRBD1. CDR3 loop: CASSWGTGPSSYNSPLHF. CDR3 DNA sequence: TGCGCCAGCAGCTGGGGGACAGGACCCAGCTCCTATAATTCACCCCTCCACTTT. Full variable domain (rest looked up from reference TRBV5-1 and TRBJ1-6): KAGVTQTPRYLIKTRGQQVTLSCSPISGHRSVSWYQQTPGQGLQFLFEYFSETQRNKGNFPGRFSGRQFSNSRSEMNVSTLELGDSALYLCASSWGTGPSSYNSPLHFGNGTRLTVT.